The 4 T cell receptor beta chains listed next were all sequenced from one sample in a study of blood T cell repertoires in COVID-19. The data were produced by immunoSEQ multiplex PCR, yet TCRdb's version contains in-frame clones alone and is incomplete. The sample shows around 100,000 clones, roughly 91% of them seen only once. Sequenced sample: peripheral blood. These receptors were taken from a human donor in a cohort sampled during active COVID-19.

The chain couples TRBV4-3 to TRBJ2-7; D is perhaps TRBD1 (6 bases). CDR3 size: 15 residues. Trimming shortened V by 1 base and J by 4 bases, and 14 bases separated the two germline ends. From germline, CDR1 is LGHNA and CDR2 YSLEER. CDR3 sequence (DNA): TGCGCCAGCAGCCAAGGTCGGGACACCTTATACGAGCAGTACTTC. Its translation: CASSQGRDTLYEQYF.

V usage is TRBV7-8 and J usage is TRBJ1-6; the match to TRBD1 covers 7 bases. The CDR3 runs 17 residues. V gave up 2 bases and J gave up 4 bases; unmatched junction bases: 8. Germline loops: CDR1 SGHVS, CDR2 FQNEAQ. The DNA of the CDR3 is TGTGCCAGCAGCTTATCCCCACAGGGGCTTTATAATTCACCCCTCCACTTT. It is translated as CASSLSPQGLYNSPLHF.

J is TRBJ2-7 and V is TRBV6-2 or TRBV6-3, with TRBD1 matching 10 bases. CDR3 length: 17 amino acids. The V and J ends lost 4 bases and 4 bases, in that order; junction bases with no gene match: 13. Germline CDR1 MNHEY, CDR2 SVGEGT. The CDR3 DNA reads TGTGCCAGCAGTTCTCGAGATCGGACAGGGGGACGATACGAGCAGTACTTC. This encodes CASSSRDRTGGRYEQYF.

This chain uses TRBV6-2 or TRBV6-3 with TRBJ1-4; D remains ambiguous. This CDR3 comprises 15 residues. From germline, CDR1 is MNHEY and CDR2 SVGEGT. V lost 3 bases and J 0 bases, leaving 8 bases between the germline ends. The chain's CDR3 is CASSYYSTTNEKLFF. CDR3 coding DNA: TGTGCCAGCAGTTATTACAGCACAACTAATGAAAAACTGTTTTTT.